A selection of T cell receptor beta chains follows, all from one sample in a study of OX40 agonist ivuxolimab in advanced cancers. Data came from immunoSEQ multiplex PCR; TCRdb stores just in-frame clones and leaves some out. The table has approximately 83,000 clones, roughly 80% seen once. Sequenced material: CD4+ or CD8+ T cells sorted from blood, taken in a trial of the OX40 agonist ivuxolimab. Receptor source: an adult with an advanced solid tumor such as melanoma, head and neck, liver or kidney cancer. The CDR3 runs from the conserved cysteine through the conserved F or W. The D gene is left open where the match is weak. The size field is filled for only some rows; it gives once, few, many or a size class.

D gene,J gene,V gene,clone size,CDR3 protein,CDR3 DNA
NA,TRBJ2-5,TRBV4-3,NA,CASSQGRSYGETQYF,TGCGCCAGCAGCCAGGGAAGGTCCTACGGGGAGACCCAGTACTTC
NA,TRBJ2-7,TRBV18,few,CASSPPTGAYEQYF,TGTGCCAGCTCACCACCGACAGGAGCCTACGAGCAGTACTTC
TRBD1,TRBJ2-2,TRBV7-9,few,CASSPPAGQGVFGELFF,TGTGCCAGCAGCCCCCCAGCGGGACAGGGGGTTTTCGGGGAGCTGTTTTTT
TRBD1,TRBJ1-3,TRBV5-1,NA,CASSSQLRGQAGNTIYF,TGCGCCAGCAGCTCGCAACTAAGGGGGCAGGCTGGAAACACCATATATTTT
NA,TRBJ2-5,TRBV19,NA,CASGTGTSRAQYF,TGTGCCAGCGGGACCGGGACCTCCCGAGCCCAGTACTTC
NA,TRBJ2-7,TRBV6-5,NA,CASSRDGLYEQYF,TGTGCCAGCAGCCGGGACGGCCTCTACGAGCAGTACTTC
NA,TRBJ1-1,TRBV30,few,CAWTRRLTEAFF,TGTGCCTGGACGAGACGATTGACTGAAGCTTTCTTT
NA,TRBJ2-1,TRBV21-1,NA,CASSKHRMQFF,TGTGCCAGCAGCAAGCACCGAATGCAGTTCTTC
TRBD1,TRBJ2-3,TRBV14,NA,CASSQKTGRGDTQYF,TGTGCCAGCAGCCAAAAGACAGGGCGCGGAGATACGCAGTATTTT
NA,TRBJ1-6,TRBV11-2,NA,CASSLPGGAYNSPLHF,TGTGCCAGCAGCCTCCCCGGGGGCGCCTATAATTCACCCCTCCACTTT
TRBD2,TRBJ2-4,TRBV11-2,NA,CASSFGTGTTKNIQYF,TGTGCCAGCAGCTTTGGGACCGGGACTACCAAAAACATTCAGTACTTC
NA,TRBJ1-3,TRBV14,once,CASSQGSGNTIYF,TGTGCCAGCAGCCAGGGTTCTGGAAACACCATATATTTT
NA,TRBJ1-5,TRBV29-1,NA,CSIRDNLNQPQHF,TGCAGCATCCGGGACAACCTAAATCAGCCCCAGCATTTT
NA,TRBJ1-3,TRBV18,NA,CASSPETGSDTIYF,TGTGCCAGCTCACCAGAAACGGGAAGCGACACCATATATTTT
NA,TRBJ1-1,TRBV5-1,NA,CASSLAIGANTEAFF,TGCGCCAGCAGCTTGGCTATTGGTGCGAACACTGAAGCTTTCTTT
NA,TRBJ2-3,TRBV6-1,once,CASSEKTDTQYF,TGTGCCAGCAGTGAAAAAACAGATACGCAGTATTTT
NA,TRBJ2-3,TRBV2,many,CASSGGGGTDTQYF,TGTGCCAGCAGCGGAGGCGGGGGCACAGATACGCAGTATTTT
NA,TRBJ1-2,TRBV5-1,NA,CASSLRWSPGGYTF,TGCGCCAGCAGCCTACGGTGGAGTCCGGGGGGCTACACCTTC
TRBD2,TRBJ2-2,TRBV7-2,NA,CASLLAGVTGELFF,TGTGCCAGTTTACTAGCGGGGGTTACCGGGGAGCTGTTTTTT
TRBD2,TRBJ2-6,TRBV7-3,few,CASSATRASGSPWANVLTF,TGTGCCAGCAGCGCCACCCGGGCTAGCGGGAGTCCGTGGGCCAACGTCCTGACTTTC
TRBD2,TRBJ2-7,TRBV7-2,NA,CASSSRLAGEQYF,TGTGCCAGCAGCTCAAGACTAGCTGGCGAGCAGTACTTC
NA,TRBJ1-1,TRBV6-5,NA,CASSYSRSGDTEAFF,TGTGCCAGCAGTTACTCGAGGAGCGGGGACACTGAAGCTTTCTTT
NA,TRBJ2-5,TRBV5-6,NA,CASIGREETQYF,TGTGCCAGCATCGGCAGGGAAGAGACCCAGTACTTC
NA,TRBJ2-3,TRBV7-3,NA,CASSLVAASTDTQYF,TGTGCCAGCAGCTTAGTGGCAGCTAGCACAGATACGCAGTATTTT
TRBD2,TRBJ2-3,TRBV4-1,NA,CASSQEGTSLDTQYF,TGCGCCAGCAGCCAAGAGGGGACTAGCTTAGATACGCAGTATTTT
NA,TRBJ2-7,TRBV5-5,NA,CASSPQYEQYF,TGTGCCAGCAGCCCCCAATACGAGCAGTACTTC
NA,TRBJ2-7,TRBV27,NA,CASSFQGSYEQYF,TGTGCCAGCAGTTTTCAGGGCTCCTACGAGCAGTACTTC
TRBD2,TRBJ2-1,TRBV6-6,NA,CASSPQTSGRSEQFF,TGTGCCAGCAGCCCTCAAACTAGCGGGAGGAGTGAGCAGTTCTTC